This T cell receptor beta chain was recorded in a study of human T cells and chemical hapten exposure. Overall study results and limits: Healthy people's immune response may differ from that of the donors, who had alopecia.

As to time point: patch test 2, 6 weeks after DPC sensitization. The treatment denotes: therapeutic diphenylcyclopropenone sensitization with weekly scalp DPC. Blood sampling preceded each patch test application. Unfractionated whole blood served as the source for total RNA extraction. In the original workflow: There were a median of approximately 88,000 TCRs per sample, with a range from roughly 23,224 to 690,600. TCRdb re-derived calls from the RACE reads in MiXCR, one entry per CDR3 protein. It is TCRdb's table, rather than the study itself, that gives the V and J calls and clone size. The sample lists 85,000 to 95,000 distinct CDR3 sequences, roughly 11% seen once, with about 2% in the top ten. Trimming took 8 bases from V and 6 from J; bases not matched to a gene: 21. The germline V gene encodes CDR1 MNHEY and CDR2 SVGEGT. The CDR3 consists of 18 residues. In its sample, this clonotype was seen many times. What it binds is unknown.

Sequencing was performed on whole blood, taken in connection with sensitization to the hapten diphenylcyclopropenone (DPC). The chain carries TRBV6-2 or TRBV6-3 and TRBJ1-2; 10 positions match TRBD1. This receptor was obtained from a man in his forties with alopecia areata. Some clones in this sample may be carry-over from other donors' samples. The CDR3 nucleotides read TGTGCCAGCCTTGACCTCAGACAGGGGGCAAGCTTTCTCGATGGCTACACCTTC. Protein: CASLDLRQGASFLDGYTF.